This is a list of T cell receptor beta chains from one sample in a study of cytomegalovirus exposure and HLA in healthy donors. Measured with immunoSEQ multiplex PCR; TCRdb has only the in-frame clones, and not every one. The sample lists 150,000 to 200,000 clones; around 79% were seen once. Sequencing input: PBMCs. These receptors originate from a woman aged 40-49 years in good health and CMV-seronegative. CDR3s include the opening cysteine and the closing phenylalanine or tryptophan. The order of the fields is clone size, V gene, D gene, J gene, CDR3 DNA, CDR3 protein. The D gene is left open where the match is weak. Expanded clones get a size class; other rows say once, few or many, or leave the size out.

clone_size: few
v_call: TRBV5-1
d_call: -
j_call: TRBJ2-5
cdr3_nt: TGCGCCAGCAGCTTCAGCGGCCATGGTCGGGAGACCCAGTACTTC
cdr3_aa: CASSFSGHGRETQYF

clone_size: few
v_call: TRBV28
d_call: -
j_call: TRBJ1-1
cdr3_nt: TGTGCCAGCAGTTTAAGACTGAGGGTTGACACTGAAGCTTTCTTT
cdr3_aa: CASSLRLRVDTEAFF

clone_size: -
v_call: TRBV28
d_call: -
j_call: TRBJ1-1
cdr3_nt: TGTGCCAGCAGTTACAGGGTCCGTGGGGGCACTGAAGCTTTCTTT
cdr3_aa: CASSYRVRGGTEAFF

clone_size: -
v_call: TRBV6-6
d_call: -
j_call: TRBJ2-7
cdr3_nt: TGTGCCAGCAGCTACGGAGGGACGGACTACGAGCAGTACTTC
cdr3_aa: CASSYGGTDYEQYF

clone_size: once
v_call: TRBV6-1
d_call: -
j_call: TRBJ1-6
cdr3_nt: TGTGCCAGCAGTCTATTAAGCGGGGGGTATTCACCCCTCCACTTT
cdr3_aa: CASSLLSGGYSPLHF

clone_size: few
v_call: TRBV6-5
d_call: -
j_call: TRBJ1-6
cdr3_nt: TGTGCCAGCAGACGCTCGGTCGTCGGTTCACCCCTCCACTTT
cdr3_aa: CASRRSVVGSPLHF

clone_size: -
v_call: TRBV2
d_call: -
j_call: TRBJ2-7
cdr3_nt: TGTGCCAGCAACTATGCGGGGGCTAACGGCTACGAGCAGTACTTC
cdr3_aa: CASNYAGANGYEQYF

clone_size: once
v_call: TRBV9
d_call: TRBD1
j_call: TRBJ2-7
cdr3_nt: TGTGCCAGCAGCGGATGGGACAGGGGGCGCGAGCAGTACTTC
cdr3_aa: CASSGWDRGREQYF

clone_size: -
v_call: TRBV28
d_call: -
j_call: TRBJ2-5
cdr3_nt: TGTGCCAGCAGGACTTCGGGTCCCGAGACCCAGTACTTC
cdr3_aa: CASRTSGPETQYF

clone_size: -
v_call: TRBV19
d_call: -
j_call: TRBJ1-1
cdr3_nt: TGTGCCAGTAGTATAGGAGGGAGACTAATGAACACTGAAGCTTTCTTT
cdr3_aa: CASSIGGRLMNTEAFF

clone_size: -
v_call: TRBV27
d_call: TRBD1
j_call: TRBJ1-4
cdr3_nt: TGTGCCAGCAGTTTAGGGAACAGGGGGTCGAATGAAAAACTGTTTTTT
cdr3_aa: CASSLGNRGSNEKLFF

clone_size: -
v_call: TRBV7-3
d_call: -
j_call: TRBJ1-1
cdr3_nt: TGTGCCAGCAGCTTAATAGGGGGAAGCGCTGAAGCTTTCTTT
cdr3_aa: CASSLIGGSAEAFF

clone_size: few
v_call: TRBV5-6
d_call: TRBD1
j_call: TRBJ2-3
cdr3_nt: TGTGCCAGCAGCAACTACAGGGGGCAGGGTGGAGATACGCAGTATTTT
cdr3_aa: CASSNYRGQGGDTQYF

clone_size: -
v_call: TRBV10-3
d_call: -
j_call: TRBJ1-1
cdr3_nt: TGTGCCATCAGGTCTGGTGCAGAGAACACTGAAGCTTTCTTT
cdr3_aa: CAIRSGAENTEAFF

clone_size: -
v_call: TRBV5-1
d_call: -
j_call: TRBJ2-3
cdr3_nt: TGCGCCAGCAGCTTGGGACAGTTTCAGGTAGATACGCAGTATTTT
cdr3_aa: CASSLGQFQVDTQYF

clone_size: once
v_call: TRBV2
d_call: -
j_call: TRBJ1-1
cdr3_nt: TGTGCCAGCAGTGAAATGGCAGGGTCTATGAACACTGAAGCTTTCTTT
cdr3_aa: CASSEMAGSMNTEAFF

clone_size: -
v_call: TRBV6-5
d_call: -
j_call: TRBJ1-1
cdr3_nt: TGTGCCAGCAGTTACTCCAGGGTAGCTTTCTTT
cdr3_aa: CASSYSRVAFF

clone_size: -
v_call: TRBV19
d_call: -
j_call: TRBJ2-7
cdr3_nt: TGTGCCAGCACGAGTGGAGGTATCCTGGGCGAGCAGTACTTC
cdr3_aa: CASTSGGILGEQYF

clone_size: -
v_call: TRBV11-2
d_call: TRBD2
j_call: TRBJ2-7
cdr3_nt: TGTGCCAGCAGCTTAGAATTGGGGAGCGGGGGGTCCTACGAGCAGTACTTC
cdr3_aa: CASSLELGSGGSYEQYF

clone_size: -
v_call: TRBV15
d_call: TRBD1
j_call: TRBJ1-5
cdr3_nt: TGTGCCACCAGCAGCCCTGAACAGGGGGCGCGGGGGAGCAATCAGCCCCAGCATTTT
cdr3_aa: CATSSPEQGARGSNQPQHF

clone_size: -
v_call: TRBV4-2
d_call: -
j_call: TRBJ2-7
cdr3_nt: TGTGCCAGCAGCCGACAGGCGCAGGGGGGAAGGGCCTACGAGCAGTACTTC
cdr3_aa: CASSRQAQGGRAYEQYF

clone_size: -
v_call: TRBV5-1
d_call: -
j_call: TRBJ2-2
cdr3_nt: TGCGCCAGCAGCTTGGCCTTTGGGGGCCCGAACACCGGGGAGCTGTTTTTT
cdr3_aa: CASSLAFGGPNTGELFF

clone_size: -
v_call: TRBV5-4
d_call: -
j_call: TRBJ2-1
cdr3_nt: TGTGCCAGCAGCCATACTAATATTAGAGAGGGTGAGCAGTTCTTC
cdr3_aa: CASSHTNIREGEQFF

clone_size: -
v_call: TRBV7-9
d_call: -
j_call: TRBJ2-3
cdr3_nt: TGTGCCGAAACTGGGCAGTCTACAGATACGCAGTATTTT
cdr3_aa: CAETGQSTDTQYF

clone_size: -
v_call: TRBV5-6
d_call: -
j_call: TRBJ1-5
cdr3_nt: TGTGCCAGCAGCTTGGCGGGGAGGAATCAGCCCCAGCATTTT
cdr3_aa: CASSLAGRNQPQHF

clone_size: -
v_call: TRBV28
d_call: TRBD1
j_call: TRBJ1-1
cdr3_nt: TGTGCCAGCAGCAACAGGGGGCGAGACACTGAAGCTTTCTTT
cdr3_aa: CASSNRGRDTEAFF

clone_size: once
v_call: TRBV10-3
d_call: -
j_call: TRBJ1-5
cdr3_nt: TGTGCCACCGGGAGGGATAGCAATCAGCCCCAGCATTTT
cdr3_aa: CATGRDSNQPQHF

clone_size: -
v_call: TRBV9
d_call: -
j_call: TRBJ2-1
cdr3_nt: TGTGCCAGCAGCGTGGGCGGGCAGGCCAGCTCCTACAATGAGCAGTTCTTC
cdr3_aa: CASSVGGQASSYNEQFF

clone_size: -
v_call: TRBV29-1
d_call: -
j_call: TRBJ2-3
cdr3_nt: TGCAGCGTTGTAAGCGGGACAGGTTACACAGATACGCAGTATTTT
cdr3_aa: CSVVSGTGYTDTQYF

clone_size: -
v_call: TRBV6-5
d_call: TRBD1
j_call: TRBJ2-7
cdr3_nt: TGTGCCAGCAGTCCCCGACAGGGCTCCTTTGAGCAGTACTTC
cdr3_aa: CASSPRQGSFEQYF

clone_size: -
v_call: TRBV6-5
d_call: TRBD1
j_call: TRBJ1-4
cdr3_nt: TGTGCCAGCAGTTACGGGACAGCCCGTAATGAAAAACTGTTTTTT
cdr3_aa: CASSYGTARNEKLFF

clone_size: -
v_call: TRBV15
d_call: -
j_call: TRBJ2-3
cdr3_nt: TGTGCCACCAGCAGAGGGGGGGGCTTAGATACGCAGTATTTT
cdr3_aa: CATSRGGGLDTQYF

clone_size: -
v_call: TRBV7-8
d_call: -
j_call: TRBJ2-5
cdr3_nt: TGTGCCAGCAGCACTCGGACAGCGCAAGAGACCCAGTACTTC
cdr3_aa: CASSTRTAQETQYF